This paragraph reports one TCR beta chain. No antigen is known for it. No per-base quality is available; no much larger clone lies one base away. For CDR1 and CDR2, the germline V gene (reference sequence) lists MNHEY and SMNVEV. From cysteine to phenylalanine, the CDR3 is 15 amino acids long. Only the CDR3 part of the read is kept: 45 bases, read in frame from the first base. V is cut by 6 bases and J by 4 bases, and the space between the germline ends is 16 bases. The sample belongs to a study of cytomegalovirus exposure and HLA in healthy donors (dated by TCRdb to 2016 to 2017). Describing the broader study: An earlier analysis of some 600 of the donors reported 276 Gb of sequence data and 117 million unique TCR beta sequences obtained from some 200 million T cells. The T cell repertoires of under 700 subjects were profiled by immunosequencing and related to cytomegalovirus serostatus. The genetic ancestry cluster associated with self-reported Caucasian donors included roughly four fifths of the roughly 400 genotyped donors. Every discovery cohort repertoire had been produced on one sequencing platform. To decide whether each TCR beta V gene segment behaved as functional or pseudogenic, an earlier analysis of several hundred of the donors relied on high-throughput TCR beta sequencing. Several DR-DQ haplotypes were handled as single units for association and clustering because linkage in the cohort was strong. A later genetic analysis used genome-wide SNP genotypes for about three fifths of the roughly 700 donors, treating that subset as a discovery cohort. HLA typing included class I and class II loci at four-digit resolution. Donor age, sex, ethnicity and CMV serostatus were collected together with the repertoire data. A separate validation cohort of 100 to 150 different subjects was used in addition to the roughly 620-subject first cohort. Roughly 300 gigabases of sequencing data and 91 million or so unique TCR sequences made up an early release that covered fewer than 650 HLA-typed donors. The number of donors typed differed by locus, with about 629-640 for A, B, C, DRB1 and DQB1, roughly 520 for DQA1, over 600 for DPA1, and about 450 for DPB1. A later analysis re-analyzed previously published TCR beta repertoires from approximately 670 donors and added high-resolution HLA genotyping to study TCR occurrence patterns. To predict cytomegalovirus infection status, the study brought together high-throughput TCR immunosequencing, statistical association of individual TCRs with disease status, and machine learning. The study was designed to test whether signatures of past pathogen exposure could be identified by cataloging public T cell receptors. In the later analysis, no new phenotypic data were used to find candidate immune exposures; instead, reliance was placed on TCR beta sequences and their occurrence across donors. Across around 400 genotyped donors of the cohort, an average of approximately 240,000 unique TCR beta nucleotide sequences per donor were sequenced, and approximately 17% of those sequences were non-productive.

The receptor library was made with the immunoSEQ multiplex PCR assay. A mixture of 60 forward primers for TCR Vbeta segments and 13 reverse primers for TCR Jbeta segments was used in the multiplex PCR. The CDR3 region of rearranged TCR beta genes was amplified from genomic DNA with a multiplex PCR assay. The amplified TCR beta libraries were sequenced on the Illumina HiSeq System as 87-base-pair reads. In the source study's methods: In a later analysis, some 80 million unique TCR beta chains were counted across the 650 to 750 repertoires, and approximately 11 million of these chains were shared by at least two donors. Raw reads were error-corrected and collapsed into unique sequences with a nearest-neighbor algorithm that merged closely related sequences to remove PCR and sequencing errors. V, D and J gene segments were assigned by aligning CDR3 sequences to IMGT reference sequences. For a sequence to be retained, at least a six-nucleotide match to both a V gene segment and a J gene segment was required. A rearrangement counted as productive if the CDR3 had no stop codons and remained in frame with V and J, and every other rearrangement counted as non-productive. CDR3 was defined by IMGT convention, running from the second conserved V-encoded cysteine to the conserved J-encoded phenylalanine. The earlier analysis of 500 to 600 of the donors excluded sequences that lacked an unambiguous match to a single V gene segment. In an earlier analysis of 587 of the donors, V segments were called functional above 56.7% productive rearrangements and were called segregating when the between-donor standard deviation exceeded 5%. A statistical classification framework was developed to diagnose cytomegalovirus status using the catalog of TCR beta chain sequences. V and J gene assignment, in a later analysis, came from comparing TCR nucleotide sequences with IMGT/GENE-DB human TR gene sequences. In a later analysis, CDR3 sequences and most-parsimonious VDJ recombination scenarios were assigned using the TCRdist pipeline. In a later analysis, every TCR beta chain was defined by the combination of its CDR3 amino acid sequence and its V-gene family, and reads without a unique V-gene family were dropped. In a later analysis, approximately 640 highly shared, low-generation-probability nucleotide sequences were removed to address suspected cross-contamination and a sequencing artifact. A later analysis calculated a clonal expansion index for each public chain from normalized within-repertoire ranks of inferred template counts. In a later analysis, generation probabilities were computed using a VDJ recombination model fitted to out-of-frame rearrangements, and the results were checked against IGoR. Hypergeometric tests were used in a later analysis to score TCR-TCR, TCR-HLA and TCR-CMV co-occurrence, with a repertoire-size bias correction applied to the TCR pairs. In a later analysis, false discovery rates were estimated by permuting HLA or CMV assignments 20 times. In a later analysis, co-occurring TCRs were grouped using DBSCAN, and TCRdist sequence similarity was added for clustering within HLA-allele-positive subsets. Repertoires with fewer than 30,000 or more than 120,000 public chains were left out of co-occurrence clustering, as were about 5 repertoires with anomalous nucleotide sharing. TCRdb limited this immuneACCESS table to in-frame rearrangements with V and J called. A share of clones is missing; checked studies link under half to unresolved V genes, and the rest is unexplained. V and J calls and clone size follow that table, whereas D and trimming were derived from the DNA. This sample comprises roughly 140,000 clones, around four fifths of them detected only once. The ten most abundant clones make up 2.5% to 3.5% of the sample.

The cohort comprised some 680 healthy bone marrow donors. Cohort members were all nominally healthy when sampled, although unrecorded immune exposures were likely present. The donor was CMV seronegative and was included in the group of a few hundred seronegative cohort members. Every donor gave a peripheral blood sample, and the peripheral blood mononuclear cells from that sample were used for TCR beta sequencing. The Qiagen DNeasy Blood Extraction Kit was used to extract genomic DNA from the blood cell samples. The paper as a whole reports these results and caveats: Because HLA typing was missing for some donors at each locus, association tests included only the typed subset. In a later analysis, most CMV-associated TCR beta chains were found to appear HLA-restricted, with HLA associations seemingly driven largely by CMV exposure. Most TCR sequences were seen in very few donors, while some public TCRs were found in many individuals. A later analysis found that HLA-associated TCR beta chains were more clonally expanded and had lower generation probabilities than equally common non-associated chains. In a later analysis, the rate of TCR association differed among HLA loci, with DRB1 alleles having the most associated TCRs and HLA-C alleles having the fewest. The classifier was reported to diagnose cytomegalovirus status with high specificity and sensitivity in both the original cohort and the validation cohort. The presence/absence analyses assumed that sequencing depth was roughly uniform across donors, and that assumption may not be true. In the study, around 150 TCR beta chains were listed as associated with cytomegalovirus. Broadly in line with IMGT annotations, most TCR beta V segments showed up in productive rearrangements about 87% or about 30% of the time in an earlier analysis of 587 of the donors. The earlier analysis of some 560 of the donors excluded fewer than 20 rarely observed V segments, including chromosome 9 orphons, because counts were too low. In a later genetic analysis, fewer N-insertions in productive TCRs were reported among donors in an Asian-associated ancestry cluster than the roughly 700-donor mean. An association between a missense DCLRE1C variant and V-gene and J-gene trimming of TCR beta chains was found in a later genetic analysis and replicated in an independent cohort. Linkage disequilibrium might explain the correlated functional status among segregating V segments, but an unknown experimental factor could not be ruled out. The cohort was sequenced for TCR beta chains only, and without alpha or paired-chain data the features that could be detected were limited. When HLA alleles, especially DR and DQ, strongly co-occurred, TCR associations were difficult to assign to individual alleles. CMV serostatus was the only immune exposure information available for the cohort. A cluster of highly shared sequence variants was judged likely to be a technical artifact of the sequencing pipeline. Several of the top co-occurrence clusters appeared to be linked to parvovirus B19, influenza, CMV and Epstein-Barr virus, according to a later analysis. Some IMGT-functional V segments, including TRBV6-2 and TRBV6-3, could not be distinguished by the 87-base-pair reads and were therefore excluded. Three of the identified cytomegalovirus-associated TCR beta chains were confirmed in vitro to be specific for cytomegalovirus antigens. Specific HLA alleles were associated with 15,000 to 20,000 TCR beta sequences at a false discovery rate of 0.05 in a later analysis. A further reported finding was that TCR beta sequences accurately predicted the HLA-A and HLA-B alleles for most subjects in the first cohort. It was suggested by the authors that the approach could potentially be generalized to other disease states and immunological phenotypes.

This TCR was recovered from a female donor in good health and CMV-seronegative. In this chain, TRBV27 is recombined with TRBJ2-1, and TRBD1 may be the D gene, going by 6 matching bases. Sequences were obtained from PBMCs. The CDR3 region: CASRGPNRAYNEQFF. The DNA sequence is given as TGTGCCAGCAGGGGCCCGAACAGGGCATACAATGAGCAGTTCTTC.